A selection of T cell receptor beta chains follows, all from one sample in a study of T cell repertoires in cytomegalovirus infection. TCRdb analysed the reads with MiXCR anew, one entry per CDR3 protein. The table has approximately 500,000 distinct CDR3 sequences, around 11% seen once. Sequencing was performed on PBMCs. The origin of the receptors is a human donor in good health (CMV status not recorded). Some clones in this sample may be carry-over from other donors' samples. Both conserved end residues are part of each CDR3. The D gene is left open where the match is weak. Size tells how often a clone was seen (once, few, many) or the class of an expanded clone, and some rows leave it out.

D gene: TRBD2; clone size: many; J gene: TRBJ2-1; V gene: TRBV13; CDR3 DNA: TGTGCCAGCAGTTTCGGACTAGCGGACCCTTCCTCCTACAATGAGCAGTTCTTC; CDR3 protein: CASSFGLADPSSYNEQFF
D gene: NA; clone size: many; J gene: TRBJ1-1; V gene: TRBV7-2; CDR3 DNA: TGTGCCAGCAGCTGGAGGGGGGGCGAGGGAACTGAAGCTTTCTTT; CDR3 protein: CASSWRGGEGTEAFF
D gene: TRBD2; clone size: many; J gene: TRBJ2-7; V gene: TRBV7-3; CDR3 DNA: TGTGCCAGCAGCTTCTCGGGGGGCGAGCAGTACTTC; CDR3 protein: CASSFSGGEQYF
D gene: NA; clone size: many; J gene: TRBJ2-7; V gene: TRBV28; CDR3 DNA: TGTGCCAGCAGTTCGGCGGGGCAGGGCGACGACGAGCAGTACTTC; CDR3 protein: CASSSAGQGDDEQYF
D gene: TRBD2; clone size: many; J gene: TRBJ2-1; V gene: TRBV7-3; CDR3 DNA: TGTGCCAGCAGCTTATCCGGGACTAGCGGGGGGGCTTACAATGAGCAGTTCTTC; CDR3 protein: CASSLSGTSGGAYNEQFF
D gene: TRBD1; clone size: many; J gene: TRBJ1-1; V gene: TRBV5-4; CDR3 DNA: TGTGCCAGCAGCCCAGGACAGGGAGTAATGAACACTGAAGCTTTCTTT; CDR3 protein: CASSPGQGVMNTEAFF
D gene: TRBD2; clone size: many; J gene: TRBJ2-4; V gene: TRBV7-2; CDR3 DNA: TGTGCCAGCAGCTTAGCTGGACTAGGTCGGGCCAAAAACATTCAGTACTTC; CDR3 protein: CASSLAGLGRAKNIQYF
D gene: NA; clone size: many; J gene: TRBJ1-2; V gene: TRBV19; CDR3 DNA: TGTGCCAGTAGTCAAGACAGCTTCTATGGCTACACCTTC; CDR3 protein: CASSQDSFYGYTF
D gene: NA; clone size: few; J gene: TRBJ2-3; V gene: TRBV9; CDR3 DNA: TGTGCCAGCAGCGAAACCGGGAAAGGAACCACAGATACGCAGTATTTT; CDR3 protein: CASSETGKGTTDTQYF
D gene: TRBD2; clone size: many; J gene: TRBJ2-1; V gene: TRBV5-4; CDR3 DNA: TGTGCCAGCAGTCACAGCGGGAAACGCTCCTACAATGAGCAGTTCTTC; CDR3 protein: CASSHSGKRSYNEQFF
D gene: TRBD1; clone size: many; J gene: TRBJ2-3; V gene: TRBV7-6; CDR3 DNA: TGTGCCAGCAGCTCGAACAGGGGACAGAGCACAGATACGCAGTATTTT; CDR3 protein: CASSSNRGQSTDTQYF
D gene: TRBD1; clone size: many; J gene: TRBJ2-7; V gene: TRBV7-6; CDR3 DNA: TGTGCCAGCAGCTTAGTAAGCCAGGGGGCCGGCGAGCAGTACTTC; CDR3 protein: CASSLVSQGAGEQYF
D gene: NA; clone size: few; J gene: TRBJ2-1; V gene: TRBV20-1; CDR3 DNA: TGCAGTGCTAGGAGGCGGGGACCGGGGTCCGAGCAGTTCTTC; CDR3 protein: CSARRRGPGSEQFF
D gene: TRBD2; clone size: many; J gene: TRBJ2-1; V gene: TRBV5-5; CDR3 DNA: TGTGCCAGCAGCTTGTTTTTAGGGGACTATAACAATGAGCAGTTCTTC; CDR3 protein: CASSLFLGDYNNEQFF
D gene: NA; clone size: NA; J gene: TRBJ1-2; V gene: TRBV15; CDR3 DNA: TGTGCCACCAGCAGAGCGGTCCGGGGAGGCTATGGCTACACCTTC; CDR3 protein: CATSRAVRGGYGYTF
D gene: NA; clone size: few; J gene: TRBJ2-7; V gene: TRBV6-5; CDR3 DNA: TGTGCCACCCATAGCGGACCCTCCTACGAGCAGTACTTC; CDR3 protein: CATHSGPSYEQYF
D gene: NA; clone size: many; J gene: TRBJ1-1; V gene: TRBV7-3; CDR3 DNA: TGTGCCAGCAGCTTTGGGGGTAGCACTGAAGCTTTCTTT; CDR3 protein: CASSFGGSTEAFF